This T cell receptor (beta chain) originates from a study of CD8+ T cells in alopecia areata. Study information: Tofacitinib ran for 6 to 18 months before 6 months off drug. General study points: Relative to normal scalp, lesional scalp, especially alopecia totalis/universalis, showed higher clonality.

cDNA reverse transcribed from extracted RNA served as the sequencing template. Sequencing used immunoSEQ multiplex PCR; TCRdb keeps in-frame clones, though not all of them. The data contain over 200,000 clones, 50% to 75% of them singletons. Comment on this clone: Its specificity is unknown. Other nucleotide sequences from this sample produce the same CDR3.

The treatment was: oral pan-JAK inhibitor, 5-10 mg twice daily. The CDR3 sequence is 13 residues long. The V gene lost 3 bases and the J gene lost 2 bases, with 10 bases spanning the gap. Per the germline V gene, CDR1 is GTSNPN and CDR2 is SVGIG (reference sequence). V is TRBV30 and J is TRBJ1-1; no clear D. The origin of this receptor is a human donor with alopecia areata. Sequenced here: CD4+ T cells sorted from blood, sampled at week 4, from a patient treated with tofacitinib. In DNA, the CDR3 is TGTGCCTGGAGACGAGGGCTTAACACTGAAGCTTTCTTT. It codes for CAWRRGLNTEAFF.